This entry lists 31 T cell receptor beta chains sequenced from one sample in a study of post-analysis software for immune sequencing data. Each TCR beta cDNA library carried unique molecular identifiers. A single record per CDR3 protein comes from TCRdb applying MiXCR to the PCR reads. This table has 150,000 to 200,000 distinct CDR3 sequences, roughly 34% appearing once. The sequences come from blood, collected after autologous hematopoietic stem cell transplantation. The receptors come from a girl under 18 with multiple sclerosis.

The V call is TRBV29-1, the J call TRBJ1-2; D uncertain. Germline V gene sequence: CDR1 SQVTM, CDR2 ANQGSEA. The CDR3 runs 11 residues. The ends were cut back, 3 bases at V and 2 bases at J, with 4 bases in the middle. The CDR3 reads CSVEDNYGYTF. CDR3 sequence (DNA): TGCAGCGTTGAGGACAACTATGGCTACACCTTC.

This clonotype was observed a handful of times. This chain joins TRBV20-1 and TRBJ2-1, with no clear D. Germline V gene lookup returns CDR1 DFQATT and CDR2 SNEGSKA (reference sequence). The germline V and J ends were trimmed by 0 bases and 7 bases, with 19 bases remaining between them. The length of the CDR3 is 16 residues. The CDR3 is CSARDMTAILQNEQFF. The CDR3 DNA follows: TGCAGTGCTAGAGATATGACCGCGATACTACAGAATGAGCAGTTCTTC.

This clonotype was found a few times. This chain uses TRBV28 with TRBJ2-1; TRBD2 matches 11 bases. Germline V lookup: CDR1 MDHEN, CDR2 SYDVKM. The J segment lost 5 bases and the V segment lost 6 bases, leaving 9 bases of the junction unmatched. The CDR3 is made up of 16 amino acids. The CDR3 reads CASSYLPTSGNNEQFF. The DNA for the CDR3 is TGTGCCAGCAGCTACCTCCCGACTAGCGGGAACAATGAGCAGTTCTTC.

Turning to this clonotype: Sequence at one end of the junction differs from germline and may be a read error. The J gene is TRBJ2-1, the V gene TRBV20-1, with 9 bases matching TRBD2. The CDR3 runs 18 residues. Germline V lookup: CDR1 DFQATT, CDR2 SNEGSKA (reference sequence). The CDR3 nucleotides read TGCAGTGCTAGAGAGTTTTGGACTAGCGCCTCACCCTACGATGAGCAGTTCTTC. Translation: CSAREFWTSASPYDEQFF.

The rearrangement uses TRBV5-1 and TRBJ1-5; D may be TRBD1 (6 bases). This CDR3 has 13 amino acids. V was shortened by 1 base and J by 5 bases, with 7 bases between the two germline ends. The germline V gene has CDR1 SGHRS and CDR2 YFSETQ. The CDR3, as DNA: TGCGCCAGCAGCTTGAGGGGGGATCAGCCCCAGCATTTT. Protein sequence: CASSLRGDQPQHF.

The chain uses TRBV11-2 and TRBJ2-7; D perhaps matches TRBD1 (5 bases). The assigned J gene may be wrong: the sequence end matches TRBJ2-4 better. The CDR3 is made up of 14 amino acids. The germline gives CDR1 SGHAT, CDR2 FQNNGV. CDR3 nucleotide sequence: TGTGCCAGCAGCCAAGGGGCGTCCAAAAACATTCAGTACTTC. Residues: CASSQGASKNIQYF.

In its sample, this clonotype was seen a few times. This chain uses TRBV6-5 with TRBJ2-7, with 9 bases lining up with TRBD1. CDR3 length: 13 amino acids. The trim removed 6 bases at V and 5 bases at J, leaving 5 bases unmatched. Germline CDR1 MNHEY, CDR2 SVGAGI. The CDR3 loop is CASRGTGIHEQYF. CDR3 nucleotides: TGTGCCAGCAGGGGGACAGGGATCCACGAGCAGTACTTC.

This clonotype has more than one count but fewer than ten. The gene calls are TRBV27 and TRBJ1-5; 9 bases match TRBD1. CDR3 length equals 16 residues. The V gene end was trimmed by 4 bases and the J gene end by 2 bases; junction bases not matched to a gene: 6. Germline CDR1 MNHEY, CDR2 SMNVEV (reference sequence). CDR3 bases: TGTGCCAGCAGTTCCTCGACAGGGGGTCGCAATCAGCCCCAGCATTTT. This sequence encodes CASSSSTGGRNQPQHF.

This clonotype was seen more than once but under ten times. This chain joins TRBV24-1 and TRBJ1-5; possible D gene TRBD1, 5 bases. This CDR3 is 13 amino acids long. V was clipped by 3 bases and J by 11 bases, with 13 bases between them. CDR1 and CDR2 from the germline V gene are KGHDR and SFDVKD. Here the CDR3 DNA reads TGTGCCACCAGTGATCCCCAGGGTAGAGCCCAGCATTTT. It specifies CATSDPQGRAQHF.

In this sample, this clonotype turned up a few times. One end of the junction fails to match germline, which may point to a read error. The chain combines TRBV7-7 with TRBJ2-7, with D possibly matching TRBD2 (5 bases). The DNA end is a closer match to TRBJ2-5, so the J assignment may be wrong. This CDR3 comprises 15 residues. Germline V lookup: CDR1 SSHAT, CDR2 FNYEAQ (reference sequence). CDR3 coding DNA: TGTGCTAGCAGCTTATCAAGCGCCCCGGGGGAGACCCAGTACTTC. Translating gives CASSLSSAPGETQYF.

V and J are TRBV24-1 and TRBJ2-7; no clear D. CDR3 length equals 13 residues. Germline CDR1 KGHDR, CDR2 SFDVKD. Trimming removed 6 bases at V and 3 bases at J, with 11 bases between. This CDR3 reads CATSIPRDYEQYF. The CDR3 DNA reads TGTGCCACCAGTATCCCTCGAGACTACGAGCAGTACTTC.

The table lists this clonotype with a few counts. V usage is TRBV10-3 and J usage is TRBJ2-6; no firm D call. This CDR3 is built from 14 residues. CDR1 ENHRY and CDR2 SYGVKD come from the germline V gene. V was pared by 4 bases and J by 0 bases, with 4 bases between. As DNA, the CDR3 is TGTGCCATCAGTGGCGGCTCTGGGGCCAACGTCCTGACTTTC. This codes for CAISGGSGANVLTF.

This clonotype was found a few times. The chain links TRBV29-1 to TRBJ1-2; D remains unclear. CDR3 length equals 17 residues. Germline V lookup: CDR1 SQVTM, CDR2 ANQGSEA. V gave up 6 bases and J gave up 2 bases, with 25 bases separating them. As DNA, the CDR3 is TGCAGCGTCAGAAATTCTATCGGGCCAGACTTAAACTATGGCTACACCTTC. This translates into CSVRNSIGPDLNYGYTF.

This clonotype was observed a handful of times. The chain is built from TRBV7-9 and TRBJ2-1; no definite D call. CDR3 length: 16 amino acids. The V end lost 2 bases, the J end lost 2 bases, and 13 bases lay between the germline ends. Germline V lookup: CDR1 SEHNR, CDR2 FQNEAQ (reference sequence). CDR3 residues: CASSLTGRLTYNEQFF. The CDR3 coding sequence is TGTGCCAGCAGCTTAACCGGCCGTTTGACCTACAATGAGCAGTTCTTC.

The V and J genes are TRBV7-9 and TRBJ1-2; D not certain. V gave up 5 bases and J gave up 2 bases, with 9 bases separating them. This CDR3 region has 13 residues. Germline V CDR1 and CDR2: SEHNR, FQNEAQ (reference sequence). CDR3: CASSPPRNYGYTF. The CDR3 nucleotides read TGTGCCAGCAGCCCACCCCGAAACTATGGCTACACCTTC.

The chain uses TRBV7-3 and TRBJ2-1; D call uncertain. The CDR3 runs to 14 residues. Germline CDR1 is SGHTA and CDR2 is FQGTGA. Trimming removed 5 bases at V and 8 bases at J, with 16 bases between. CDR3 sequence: CASSANPGGDEQFF. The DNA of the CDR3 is TGTGCCAGCAGCGCCAACCCGGGTGGGGATGAGCAGTTCTTC.

The CDR3 region is CASSQDTQGNSPLHF. DNA of the CDR3: TGTGCCAGCAGCCAAGACACACAGGGGAATTCACCCCTCCACTTT. The rearrangement uses TRBV4-2 and TRBJ1-6, with TRBD1 identical over 7 bases. There are 15 residues in the CDR3. The V gene end was trimmed by 0 bases and the J gene end by 7 bases; junction bases not matched to a gene: 3. Germline V gene data show CDR1 as LGHNA and CDR2 as YNFKEQ.

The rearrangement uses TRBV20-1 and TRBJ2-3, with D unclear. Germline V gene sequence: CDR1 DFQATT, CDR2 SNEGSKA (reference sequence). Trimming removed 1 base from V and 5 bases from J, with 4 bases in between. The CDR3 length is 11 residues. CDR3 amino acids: CSARGVDTQYF. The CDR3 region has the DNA TGCAGTGCTAGAGGGGTAGATACGCAGTATTTT.

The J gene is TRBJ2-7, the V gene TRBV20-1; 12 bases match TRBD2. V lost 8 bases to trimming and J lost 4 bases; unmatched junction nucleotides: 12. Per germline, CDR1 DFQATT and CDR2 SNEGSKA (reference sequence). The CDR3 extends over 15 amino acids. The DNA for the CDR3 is TGCAGTACCCCTAGCGGGAGGGCCCTGTCGTACGAGCAGTACTTC. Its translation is CSTPSGRALSYEQYF.

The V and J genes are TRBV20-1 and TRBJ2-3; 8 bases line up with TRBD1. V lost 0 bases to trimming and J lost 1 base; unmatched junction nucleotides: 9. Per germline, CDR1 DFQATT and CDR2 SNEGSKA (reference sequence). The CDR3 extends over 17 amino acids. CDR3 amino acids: CSARDAPGTGRTDTQYF. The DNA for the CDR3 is TGCAGTGCTAGAGATGCTCCCGGGACAGGCCGCACAGATACGCAGTATTTT.

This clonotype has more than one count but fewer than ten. CDR3 in amino acids: CASSSGLAGTLQETQYF. Written as DNA, the CDR3 is TGTGCCAGCAGCTCCGGACTAGCGGGTACCCTCCAAGAGACCCAGTACTTC. The V gene is TRBV11-3, the J gene TRBJ2-5, with 11 nucleotides matching TRBD2. The length of the CDR3 is 17 residues. Germline loops: CDR1 SGHNT, CDR2 YENEEA. J was trimmed by 1 base and V by 4 bases; bases with no gene match: 8. The full variable domain, completed using reference TRBV11-3 and TRBJ2-5, is EAGVVQSPRYKIIEKKQPVAFWCNPISGHNTLYWYLQNLGQGPELLIRYENEEAVDDSQLPKDRFSAERLKGVDSTLKIQPAELGDSAVYLCASSSGLAGTLQETQYFGPGTRLLVL.

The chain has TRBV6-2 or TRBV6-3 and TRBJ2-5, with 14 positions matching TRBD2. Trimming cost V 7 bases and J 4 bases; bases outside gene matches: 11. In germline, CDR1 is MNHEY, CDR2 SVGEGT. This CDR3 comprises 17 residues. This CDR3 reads CASNGLAGGRYRETQYF. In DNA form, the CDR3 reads TGTGCCAGCAATGGACTAGCGGGAGGAAGATACCGAGAGACCCAGTACTTC.

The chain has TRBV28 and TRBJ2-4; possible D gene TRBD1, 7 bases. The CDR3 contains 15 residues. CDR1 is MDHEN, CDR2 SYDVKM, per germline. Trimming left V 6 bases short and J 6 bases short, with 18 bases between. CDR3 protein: CASSPGGGRGNIQYF. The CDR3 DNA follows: TGTGCCAGCAGCCCCGGAGGGGGCAGGGGAAACATTCAGTACTTC.

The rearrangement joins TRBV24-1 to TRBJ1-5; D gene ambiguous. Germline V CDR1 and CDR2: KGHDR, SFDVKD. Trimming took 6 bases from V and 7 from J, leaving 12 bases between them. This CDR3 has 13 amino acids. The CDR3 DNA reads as TGTGCCACCAGTACGGGATCAGGACAGCCCCAGCATTTT. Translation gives CATSTGSGQPQHF.

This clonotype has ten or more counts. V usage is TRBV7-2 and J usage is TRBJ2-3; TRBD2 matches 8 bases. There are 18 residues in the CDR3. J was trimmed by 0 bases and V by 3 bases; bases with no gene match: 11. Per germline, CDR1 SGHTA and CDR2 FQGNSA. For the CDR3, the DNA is TGTGCCAGCAGCTTGTGGAGAACTAGCGGCACCAGCACAGATACGCAGTATTTT. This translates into CASSLWRTSGTSTDTQYF.

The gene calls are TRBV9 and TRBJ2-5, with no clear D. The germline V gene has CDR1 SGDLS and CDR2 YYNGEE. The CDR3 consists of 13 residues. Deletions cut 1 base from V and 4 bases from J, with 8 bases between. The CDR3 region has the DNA TGTGCCAGCAGCGTACTAGGGTCAGAGACCCAGTACTTC. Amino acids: CASSVLGSETQYF.

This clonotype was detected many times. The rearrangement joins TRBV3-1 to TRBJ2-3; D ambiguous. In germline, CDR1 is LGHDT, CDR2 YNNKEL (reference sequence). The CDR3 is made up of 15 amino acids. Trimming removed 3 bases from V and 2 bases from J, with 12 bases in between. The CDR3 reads CASSQLGSHTDTQYF. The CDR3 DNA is TGTGCCAGCAGCCAGCTAGGTTCCCACACAGATACGCAGTATTTT.

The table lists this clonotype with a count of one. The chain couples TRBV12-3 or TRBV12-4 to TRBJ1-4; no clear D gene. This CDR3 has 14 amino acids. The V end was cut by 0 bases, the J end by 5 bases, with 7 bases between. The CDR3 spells CASSLAVPNEKLFF. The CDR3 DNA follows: TGTGCCAGCAGTTTAGCGGTGCCAAATGAAAAACTGTTTTTT.

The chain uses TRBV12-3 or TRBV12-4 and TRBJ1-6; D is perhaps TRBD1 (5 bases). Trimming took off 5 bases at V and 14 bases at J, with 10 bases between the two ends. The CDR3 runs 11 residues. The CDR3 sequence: CASSRGSTLHF. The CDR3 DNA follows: TGTGCCAGCAGTAGGGGCAGTACCCTCCACTTT.

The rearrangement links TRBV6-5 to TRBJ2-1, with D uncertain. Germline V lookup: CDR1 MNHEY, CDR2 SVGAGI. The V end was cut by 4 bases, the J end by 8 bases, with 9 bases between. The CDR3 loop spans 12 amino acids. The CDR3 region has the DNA TGTGCCAGCAGTTCCGACGTGGATGAGCAGTTCTTC. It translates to CASSSDVDEQFF.

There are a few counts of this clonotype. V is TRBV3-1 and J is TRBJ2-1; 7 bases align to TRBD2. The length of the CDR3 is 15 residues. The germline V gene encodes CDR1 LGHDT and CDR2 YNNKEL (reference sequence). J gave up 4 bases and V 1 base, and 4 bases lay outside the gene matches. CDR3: CASSQGLADYNEQFF. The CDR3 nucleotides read TGTGCCAGCAGCCAAGGGCTAGCGGATTACAATGAGCAGTTCTTC.